The clone carrying this TCR beta chain was observed a single time. Authors' analysis steps: Estimates of nucleated cell counts were drawn from the amplification of reference gene primers. Only in-frame clones appear in the TCRdb table, and some are missing; sequencing was by immunoSEQ multiplex PCR. The D gene and trimming were derived from the DNA, and the V and J assignments and clone size from that table. Among around 260,000 clones listed, around 85% were seen once. The germline V gene encodes CDR1 MNHEY and CDR2 SVGEGT. V dropped 2 bases and J dropped 4 bases, with 8 bases sitting between them. CDR3 length: 13 residues. The source of the sample is a study of blood T cell repertoires in COVID-19. Background on the study: T cells, B-cell-depleted T cells, or PBMCs provided the cDNA or gDNA that served as material.

The material sequenced was peripheral blood. This clonotype was sampled from a human donor with COVID-19, enrolled during active disease. The donor label of this sample is uncertain. This rearrangement joins TRBV6-2 or TRBV6-3 to TRBJ1-2, with TRBD1 as a possible D gene (5 bases). This CDR3 is CASSYQDTYGYTF. The CDR3, as DNA: TGTGCCAGCAGTTACCAGGACACCTATGGCTACACCTTC.